This is a list of T cell receptor beta chains from one sample in a study of cytomegalovirus exposure and HLA in healthy donors. Method: immunoSEQ multiplex PCR; TCRdb's copy keeps in-frame clones and lacks some. This repertoire shows around 220,000 clones, nearly 80% found once; its top ten account for 1.5% to 2%. The sequenced sample consisted of PBMCs. These receptors all come from a man aged 18 to 29 in good health and CMV-seronegative. Each CDR3 is given with its conserved first and last residue. The D gene is left open where the match is weak. Not all rows give a size; the values are once, few, many and, for expanded clones, a class.

size	V	D	J	DNA	CDR3
once	TRBV6-5	TRBD1	TRBJ2-1	TGTGCCAGCGGGGGACAGGGAGGTACAAATGAGCAGTTCTTC	CASGGQGGTNEQFF
few	TRBV5-1	TRBD1	TRBJ1-4	TGCGCCAGCAGCTTTACCGACAGGGTGGGGGAAAAACTGTTTTTT	CASSFTDRVGEKLFF
-	TRBV7-2	TRBD2	TRBJ2-5	TGTGCCAGCAGGCCCCCTAGCGGGAGGCTAGAGACCCAGTACTTC	CASRPPSGRLETQYF
-	TRBV4-1	TRBD1	TRBJ2-2	TGCGCCAGCAGCCAAGACTTTCCGGACAGGGAGGCCGGGGAGCTGTTTTTT	CASSQDFPDREAGELFF
-	TRBV6-5	TRBD2	TRBJ2-7	TGTGCCAGCAGTCGCACGACTAGCGGGGGGGCTTACTTC	CASSRTTSGGAYF
-	TRBV29-1	-	TRBJ2-5	TGCAGCGCCTCTAACTCACTCCAAGAGACCCAGTACTTC	CSASNSLQETQYF
-	TRBV5-6	TRBD1	TRBJ1-2	TGTGCCAGCAGCTTGGTAGGACAGGCGCCCCCCCAGTTC	CASSLVGQAPPQF
-	TRBV30	-	TRBJ2-7	TGTGCCTGCGGGTCCATGACGGGACACTCCTACGAGCAGTACTTC	CACGSMTGHSYEQYF
-	TRBV28	-	TRBJ1-1	TGTGCCAGCCCCCCAGTTCTACATATAACAAGGGGCACTGAAGCTTTCTTT	CASPPVLHITRGTEAFF
-	TRBV6-1	TRBD1	TRBJ1-4	TGTGCCAGCTACAGGACAGGGGATAATGAAAAACTGTTTTTT	CASYRTGDNEKLFF
-	TRBV29-1	-	TRBJ2-2	TGCAGCGTTGAAGATCCAGGACAGACTTACACCGGGGAGCTGTTTTTT	CSVEDPGQTYTGELFF
-	TRBV28	-	TRBJ2-4	TGTGCCAGCAGTTTCGAGGGAGGAGACATTCAGTACTTC	CASSFEGGDIQYF
-	TRBV10-3	TRBD1	TRBJ2-7	TGTGCCACCTGGGACAGGGAGTACGAGCAGTACTTC	CATWDREYEQYF
-	TRBV7-2	TRBD2	TRBJ2-5	TGTGCCAGCAGCTTAGCCGCTAGCGGCCCCCAAGAGACCCAGTACTTC	CASSLAASGPQETQYF
-	TRBV4-1	TRBD2	TRBJ2-3	TGCGCCAGCAGCCGAGAGGGACTACAACGGACAGATACGCAGTATTTT	CASSREGLQRTDTQYF
few	TRBV29-1	-	TRBJ1-1	TGCAGCGTTGAATGGGGGGGAACGGACACTGAAGCTTTCTTT	CSVEWGGTDTEAFF
-	TRBV6-1	TRBD1	TRBJ1-5	TGTGCCAGCAGTCTTCAAACAGGGGGCGAACAGCCCCAGCATTTT	CASSLQTGGEQPQHF
few	TRBV7-2	-	TRBJ2-3	TGTGCCAGCAGCTTATACGGTCTAGATACGCAGTATTTT	CASSLYGLDTQYF
-	TRBV7-2	TRBD1	TRBJ1-1	TGTGCCAGCAGCTTGAACGGACAGGGGAATGTTGAAGCTTTCTTT	CASSLNGQGNVEAFF
-	TRBV6-1	TRBD2	TRBJ2-1	TGTGCCAGCAGTGGCGGGACTAGCGGGAGAACGAATGAGCAGTTCTTC	CASSGGTSGRTNEQFF
-	TRBV29-1	TRBD1	TRBJ2-1	TGCAGCGTCGGACAGGGGGCGGTACCCTCCTACAATGAGCAGTTCTTC	CSVGQGAVPSYNEQFF
-	TRBV5-6	-	TRBJ2-7	TGTGCCAGCAGCAGTTCATGGGGAGAGAACTACGAGCAGTACTTC	CASSSSWGENYEQYF
-	TRBV29-1	TRBD1	TRBJ1-1	TGCAGCGTTGAGGAGCAGGGGGCATTGACCACTGAAGCTTTCTTT	CSVEEQGALTTEAFF
-	TRBV4-1	-	TRBJ1-2	TGCGCCAGCAGCCAAGATCAGGGGCCCCAATACTATGGCTACACCTTC	CASSQDQGPQYYGYTF
-	TRBV30	-	TRBJ2-5	TGTGTCTGGACCATGGCAGGGGTCGGAGAGACCCAGTACTTC	CVWTMAGVGETQYF